The entry below gives a single T cell receptor (beta chain) sequence along with its context. The PCR employed 60 Vbeta primers together with 13 Jbeta primers. The repertoire was sequenced with immunoSEQ multiplex PCR; TCRdb's copy has only in-frame clones and lacks some. The data show roughly 100,000 clones, 50% to 70% seen once. These data come from a study of cytomegalovirus exposure and HLA in healthy donors. Deletions cut 0 bases from V and 0 bases from J, with 16 bases between. This CDR3 contains 18 residues. Germline CDR1 is SGHRS and CDR2 is YFSETQ. The sequencing sample was made of PBMCs. The rearrangement joins TRBV5-1 to TRBJ2-1; possible D gene TRBD2, 5 bases. The origin of this receptor is a human donor in good health. CDR3 sequence reads: CASSLGEPLVTSYNEQFF. CDR3 sequence (DNA): TGCGCCAGCAGCTTGGGGGAACCACTAGTGACCTCCTACAATGAGCAGTTCTTC.